Reported below is one T cell receptor beta chain. The data derive from a study of blood T cell repertoires in COVID-19. Study-level information: Researchers got acute and convalescent COVID-19 samples from the United States, Italy and Spain. T cells, B-cell-depleted T cells, or PBMCs provided the cDNA or gDNA that served as material.

In the source study's methods: Nucleated cell counts were estimated from reference gene primer amplification. Produced via immunoSEQ multiplex PCR; TCRdb's table is partial and in-frame only. The DNA gave D and trimming, while V, J and clone size come from that table. This table has 16,000 or so clones, nearly 90% appearing once. Material for sequencing was peripheral blood. This receptor was taken from a human donor in a cohort sampled during active COVID-19.

This CDR3 is CASSDVAGQENIQYF. The CDR3 DNA is TGTGCCAGCAGTGATGTGGCGGGGCAGGAGAACATTCAGTACTTC. V and J are TRBV2 and TRBJ2-4; perhaps TRBD2 as D (6 bases). The CDR3 has 15 amino acids. Germline V CDR1 and CDR2: SNHLY, FYNNEI. V lost 3 bases to trimming and J lost 7 bases, with 16 bases between them.